What follows describes a single T cell receptor (beta chain). Its antigen is not identified. J gave up 4 bases and V 5 bases, and 11 bases lay outside the gene matches. The CDR3 consists of 16 residues. CDR1 SGHRS and CDR2 YFSETQ come from the germline V gene. The data derive from a study of blood T cells in healthy people across ages. Study findings and constraints: Roughly linear age-related decline in beta diversity appeared, significant by age 40.

A second PCR, run for about 7 to 12 cycles, used a sample-barcoded 5' primer plus a J-beta primer mix. TCRdb re-analysed the 5' RACE reads in MiXCR, keeping a single row per CDR3 protein. The sample carries 650,000 to 700,000 distinct CDR3 sequences, 32% recorded once. The V and J genes are TRBV5-1 and TRBJ2-1; 8 bases fit TRBD1. Input material: blood. The receptor was isolated from a woman older than 75 in good health. Here the CDR3 reads CASSLPGQGLYNEQFF. In DNA, the CDR3 is TGCGCCAGCAGTTTGCCCGGACAGGGTTTGTACAATGAGCAGTTCTTC. The full variable domain, rest sourced from reference TRBV5-1 and TRBJ2-1, is KAGVTQTPRYLIKTRGQQVTLSCSPISGHRSVSWYQQTPGQGLQFLFEYFSETQRNKGNFPGRFSGRQFSNSRSEMNVSTLELGDSALYLCASSLPGQGLYNEQFFGPGTRLTVL.